This TCR beta chain was identified during a study of esophageal squamous cell carcinoma under preoperative chemotherapy (dated by TCRdb to the late 2010s). Background on the whole study: In the study, TCR repertoires were profiled in both peripheral blood T cells and tumor-infiltrating lymphocytes. Five or six patients with primary esophageal squamous cell carcinoma made up the cohort. The study examined the effect of paclitaxel-nedaplatin chemotherapy on T-cell receptor repertoires in patients with esophageal squamous cell carcinoma. Repertoires were compared between samples taken before and after paclitaxel-nedaplatin therapy.

The library was obtained by PCR. Instrument on record: HiSeq X Ten. TCR repertoires were characterized by high-throughput sequencing. TCRdb handled the public reads itself, with Q25 trimming in fastp and clone calling in MiXCR, and kept productive beta chains. One record per CDR3 amino acid sequence lists the most common genes and DNA. This sample has over 25,000 distinct CDR3 sequences in its table, and under 60% of those were observed once. The ten largest make up approximately 25% of the sample. Overall study outcomes, separate from this receptor: Rather than arising solely from local clonal changes, post-treatment tumor-infiltrating lymphocytes appeared to come partly from peripheral T cells that migrated into the tumor. Paclitaxel-nedaplatin therapy caused immediate and substantial changes in clonotype frequency, and abundant clones were more likely to contract than to amplify. The cohort was small, with only a handful of patients with esophageal squamous cell carcinoma analyzed. After chemotherapy, peripheral T cells showed a significant rise in TCR diversity, whereas tumor-infiltrating lymphocytes did not.

With respect to this clonotype: Its antigen remains undetermined. Within one base of it there is no much larger clone, and no base qualities were kept.

The time point label for this specimen denotes: after preoperative PTX-NDP chemotherapy. Before surgery, patients were given paclitaxel-nedaplatin as preoperative chemotherapy. The CDR3 sequence holds 13 residues, the cysteine and phenylalanine included. Only CDR3 DNA is held: 39 bases, read in frame from base 1. V was cut back by 4 bases and J by 5 bases, leaving a gap of 9 bases between them. For CDR1 and CDR2, the germline V gene lists MDHEN and SYDVKM. The receptor chain draws on TRBV28 and TRBJ2-1, with the D segment identity uncertain. This clonotype was obtained from a human donor with esophageal squamous cell carcinoma. The donor label of this sample is uncertain. Sampling was carried out from a patient given preoperative chemotherapy. The nucleotide sequence is TGTGCCAGCAGTTCCTCTATTGACAATGAGCAGTTCTTC. Protein translation: CASSSSIDNEQFF.